This T cell receptor (beta chain) emerged from a study of blood T cell repertoires in COVID-19 (dated by TCRdb to 2018 to 2021). Concerning the study at large: Samples covering the acute and convalescent phases of COVID-19 were provided by collaborators in the United States, Italy and Spain. Where available, HLA class I and class II types were taken from metadata supplied by the sample provider and were not determined by assay-based typing. Subjects who had been exposed to COVID-19, were actively infected with it, or had recovered from it provided the deeply sampled blood TCRbeta repertoires that made up the dataset. Nearly every sample came with metadata listing a de-identified subject ID, COVID-19 status, age in years and sex. The prospective study material was composed of cDNA or gDNA derived from T cells, B-cell-depleted T cells, or PBMCs. A freely available public database, intended as a resource for researchers studying the immune response to SARS-CoV-2, is where the repertoires were released. The samples were drawn from two sources: the first 160 participants of the ongoing ImmuneRACE study, and 1,200 or so subjects contributed by 6 global collaborators. What the study reported, not specific to this receptor: The amount of clinical and demographic metadata varied by source and participant and was provided uncurated.

TCRbeta CDR3 regions were amplified from genomic DNA by means of the immunoSEQ Assay, a bias-controlled multiplex PCR. Per the source publication's procedure: Nucleated cell counts per sample were estimated from amplification of reference gene primers within the assay. To quantify the absolute abundance of each unique TCRbeta CDR3 rearrangement, sequence reads were collapsed and filtered. Productive Simpson clonality was computed per sample as the square root of Simpson's diversity index over productive rearrangements. TCRdb stores this immuneACCESS table with in-frame sequences only. Part of the clones is absent; in the studies checked, under half of the shortfall reflects unresolved V genes, and no reason is known for the rest. The V and J calls and clone size were taken over from that table, and D and trimming were inferred from the DNA. Counted in this sample were a few hundred thousand clones; 81% of them appeared once. In total, the top ten clones hold approximately 1% of the sample.

The collaborating institutions used their own protocols to collect whole blood in K2EDTA tubes. For TCRbeta analysis, collaborators shipped samples in one of three forms: frozen whole blood, isolated PBMCs, or DNA extracted from either of those sample types. In regard to this clone: It has no known antigen specificity. Base qualities are not provided; no much larger clone lies one nucleotide away.

CDR1 is given as GTSNPN and CDR2 as SVGIG, both from the germline V gene (reference sequence). V is clipped by 2 bases and J by 8 bases, and the sequence between their germline boundaries is 21 bases long. The CDR3, from cysteine to phenylalanine, totals 16 residues. Here the CDR3 DNA is all that survives: 48 bases in frame from base 1. The source material was peripheral blood. This TCR was sampled from a human donor with acute or convalescent COVID-19. The donor label of this sample is uncertain. The chain is made from TRBV30 and TRBJ2-2; a tentative D call is TRBD1 (6 bases match). The CDR3 sequence is CAWSHPRGAPWGELFF. Here is the DNA: TGTGCCTGGAGTCACCCCAGGGGTGCCCCGTGGGGGGAGCTGTTTTTT.